These T cell receptor beta chains were read from a single sample in a study of CD8+CD57+ T cells in acquired aplastic anemia. TCRdb recomputed calls from the reads with MiXCR, one row per CDR3 protein. This sample has roughly 170,000 distinct CDR3 sequences; about 50% occur once, and the top ten carry 10% to 15%. The specimen was sorted CD4+, CD8+, or CD8+CD57+ T cells (not recorded which) from PBMCs. Receptors originate from a human donor with aplastic anemia. CDR3s include the opening cysteine and the closing phenylalanine or tryptophan. Fields, in order: clone size, V gene, J gene, D gene, CDR3 protein, CDR3 DNA. The D gene is left open where the match is weak. The listing skips clone size in some rows; elsewhere it reads once, few, many or a size class.

>many|TRBV12-3/TRBV12-4|TRBJ2-7|TRBD1
CASSYRGHEQYF
TGTGCCAGCAGCTACAGGGGGCACGAGCAGTACTTC
>few|TRBV11-1|TRBJ1-6|TRBD1
CAISIGTGNSPLHF
TGTGCCATCAGCATCGGGACAGGGAATTCACCCCTCCACTTT
>many|TRBV7-9|TRBJ2-3|-
CASSPPLGLSSDTQYF
TGTGCCAGCAGCCCCCCCCTAGGTCTCTCGTCAGATACGCAGTATTTT
>-|TRBV5-1|TRBJ1-2|-
CASSPRGGYGYTF
TGCGCCAGCAGCCCGAGGGGGGGCTATGGCTACACCTTC
>few|TRBV3-1|TRBJ1-4|TRBD1
CASSHRTGTGNEKLFF
TGTGCCAGCAGCCACCGCACCGGGACAGGGAATGAAAAACTGTTTTTT
>many|TRBV19|TRBJ1-5|-
CASSIGQGGGQPQHF
TGTGCCAGTAGTATAGGGCAGGGCGGGGGTCAGCCCCAGCATTTT
>many|TRBV2|TRBJ2-3|TRBD1
CASRPGLGQGRNTDTQYF
TGTGCCAGCAGGCCCGGACTGGGACAGGGGAGGAACACAGATACGCAGTATTTT
>-|TRBV15|TRBJ2-5|TRBD2
CATSSLVAGGETQYF
TGTGCCACCAGCAGCTTAGTAGCGGGGGGAGAGACCCAGTACTTC
>-|TRBV15|TRBJ1-5|-
CATSSARATSGQPQHF
TGTGCCACCAGCAGTGCTAGAGCCACAAGTGGGCAGCCCCAGCATTTT
>many|TRBV20-1|TRBJ1-1|TRBD1
CSALQGAATEAFF
TGCAGTGCCCTACAGGGGGCGGCGACTGAAGCTTTCTTT
>many|TRBV9|TRBJ2-3|-
CASSVLVGHTDTQYF
TGTGCCAGCAGCGTGCTAGTTGGGCACACAGATACGCAGTATTTT
>many|TRBV7-9|TRBJ2-1|-
CASSLGRDNEQFF
TGTGCCAGCAGCTTAGGACGAGACAATGAGCAGTTCTTC
>-|TRBV7-8|TRBJ1-4|-
CASSSRTAWNEKLFF
TGTGCCAGCAGCTCCAGGACAGCTTGGAATGAAAAACTGTTTTTT
>many|TRBV6-1|TRBJ1-4|-
CASNKGHPNEKLFF
TGTGCCAGCAATAAGGGGCACCCTAATGAAAAACTGTTTTTT
>many|TRBV19|TRBJ2-5|-
CASKSQSAGQETQYF
TGTGCCAGTAAGTCACAATCGGCGGGGCAAGAGACCCAGTACTTC
>-|TRBV10-1|TRBJ2-3|TRBD2
CASSEGLAGYTQYF
TGCGCCAGCAGTGAAGGACTAGCGGGATATACGCAGTATTTT
>-|TRBV12-3/TRBV12-4|TRBJ2-7|-
CASSQRRLGLYEQYF
TGTGCCAGCAGTCAGCGGCGTTTAGGGCTCTACGAGCAGTACTTC
>-|TRBV20-1|TRBJ2-7|TRBD2
CSASPAGMTEQYF
TGCAGTGCTAGCCCAGCGGGAATGACCGAGCAGTACTTC
>-|TRBV20-1|TRBJ2-3|-
CSARVRGNTQYF
TGCAGTGCTAGAGTTCGTGGAAATACGCAGTATTTT
>-|TRBV19|TRBJ1-1|-
CASSDTMNTEAFF
TGTGCCAGTAGCGACACCATGAACACTGAAGCTTTCTTT
>-|TRBV29-1|TRBJ1-2|-
CSARPSGLWYGYTF
TGCAGCGCACGCCCATCGGGCCTATGGTATGGCTACACCTTC
>-|TRBV19|TRBJ2-7|-
CASSIYTSYEQYF
TGTGCCAGTAGTATCTATACGAGCTACGAGCAGTACTTC
>-|TRBV29-1|TRBJ1-5|TRBD1
CSVPTEGTGGLNQPQHF
TGCAGCGTTCCTACCGAAGGGACAGGGGGCCTCAATCAGCCCCAGCATTTT
>many|TRBV5-8|TRBJ1-6|-
CASSAGIYNSPLHF
TGTGCCAGCAGTGCGGGGATATATAATTCACCCCTCCACTTT
>-|TRBV12-3/TRBV12-4|TRBJ1-6|TRBD1
CASRQGPSPLHF
TGTGCCAGTAGACAGGGGCCTTCACCCCTCCACTTT
>-|TRBV24-1|TRBJ2-1|TRBD1
CATSDTGTGSYNEQFF
TGTGCCACCAGTGACACCGGGACAGGGAGCTACAATGAGCAGTTCTTC
>many|TRBV2|TRBJ1-2|-
CASSEVGQSGYTF
TGTGCCAGCAGTGAAGTGGGTCAGAGCGGCTACACCTTC
>many|TRBV6-1|TRBJ1-5|-
CATWRGGESNQPQHF
TGTGCCACCTGGCGTGGAGGGGAGAGCAATCAGCCCCAGCATTTT
>-|TRBV20-1|TRBJ1-3|-
CSARDEGTVSGNTIYF
TGCAGTGCTAGAGATGAGGGTACAGTCTCTGGAAACACCATATATTTT
>few|TRBV25-1|TRBJ1-6|-
CASSADGGEGHNSPLHF
TGTGCCAGCAGTGCAGATGGGGGGGAGGGCCATAATTCACCCCTCCACTTT
>-|TRBV12-3/TRBV12-4|TRBJ1-1|-
CASSLAIVGTEAFF
TGTGCCAGCAGTTTAGCGATAGTGGGAACTGAAGCTTTCTTT
>many|TRBV12-3/TRBV12-4|TRBJ1-5|-
CASSGGAGFNQPQHF
TGTGCCAGCAGTGGGGGGGCGGGATTTAATCAGCCCCAGCATTTT
>-|TRBV10-2|TRBJ1-2|TRBD1
CASKPRGRNYGYTF
TGCGCCAGCAAGCCCAGGGGGCGCAACTATGGCTACACCTTC
>-|TRBV12-3/TRBV12-4|TRBJ1-2|-
CASTTNRGPRGYTF
TGTGCCAGCACGACAAACCGGGGCCCCCGGGGCTACACCTTC
>many|TRBV24-1|TRBJ2-4|-
CATSDPWKGKNIQYF
TGTGCCACCAGTGATCCTTGGAAGGGCAAAAACATTCAGTACTTC